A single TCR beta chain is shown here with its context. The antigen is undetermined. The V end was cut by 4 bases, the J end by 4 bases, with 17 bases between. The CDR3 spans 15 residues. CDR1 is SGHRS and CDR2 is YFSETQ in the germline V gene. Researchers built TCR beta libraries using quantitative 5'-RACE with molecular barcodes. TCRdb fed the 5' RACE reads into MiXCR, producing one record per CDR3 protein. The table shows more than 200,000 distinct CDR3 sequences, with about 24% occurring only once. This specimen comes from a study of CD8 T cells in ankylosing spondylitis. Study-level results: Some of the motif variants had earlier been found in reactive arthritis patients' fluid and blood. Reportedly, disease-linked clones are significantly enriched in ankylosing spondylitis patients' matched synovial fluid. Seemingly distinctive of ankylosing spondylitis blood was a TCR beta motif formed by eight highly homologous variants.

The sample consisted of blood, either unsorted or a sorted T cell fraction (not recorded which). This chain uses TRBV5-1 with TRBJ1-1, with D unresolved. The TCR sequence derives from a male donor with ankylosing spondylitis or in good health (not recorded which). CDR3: CASSTGSMVGTEAFF. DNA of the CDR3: TGCGCCAGCAGCACGGGTTCGATGGTGGGCACTGAAGCTTTCTTT.